This entry lists 20 T cell receptor beta chains sequenced from one sample in a study of PD-1 blockade in classical Hodgkin lymphoma. Data came from immunoSEQ multiplex PCR; TCRdb stores just in-frame clones and leaves some out. The sample holds about 110,000 clones; 89% are singletons and the top ten take around 20%. All patients experienced relapse after autologous stem cell transplantation, and brentuximab vedotin exposure was variable. The sequenced sample was peripheral blood mononuclear cells (PBMCs), obtained before the second cycle of nivolumab. The receptors shown here come from a human donor with classical Hodgkin lymphoma.

The gene calls are TRBV28 and TRBJ1-5; TRBD1 matches at 7 bases. V shed 6 bases and J 1 base; nucleotides not matched to a gene: 12. CDR3 length: 17 amino acids. Germline CDR1 reads MDHEN; CDR2 reads SYDVKM. The CDR3 here is CASSPRQGVMSNQPQHF. CDR3 in DNA: TGTGCCAGCAGCCCGAGACAGGGCGTCATGAGCAATCAGCCCCAGCATTTT.

This chain uses TRBV25-1 with TRBJ1-2; TRBD1 is a possible D gene (5 bases). Germline CDR1 and CDR2: MGHDK and SYGVNS. V gave up 1 base and J gave up 8 bases, with 17 bases separating them. This CDR3 has 15 residues. The CDR3 loop reads CASSEFGQGLGGYTF. The CDR3 DNA is TGTGCCAGCAGTGAATTCGGCCAGGGCCTCGGGGGCTACACCTTC.

The chain combines TRBV15 with TRBJ2-3, with 8 bases identical to TRBD1. The germline CDR1 and CDR2 sequences are LNHNV and YYDKDF (reference sequence). The CDR3 loop spans 18 amino acids. The junction had 15 bases not matched to a gene; V was cut back by 5 bases and J by 2 bases. CDR3 nucleotide sequence: TGTGCCACCAGCTCTACTCGTACGGACAGGGTGAACACAGATACGCAGTATTTT. Protein: CATSSTRTDRVNTDTQYF.

This chain links TRBV19 with TRBJ1-1, with D perhaps TRBD1 (5 bases). The germline CDR1 and CDR2 sequences are LNHDA and SQIVND (reference sequence). The CDR3 sequence is 17 residues long. Trimming stripped 7 bases from V and 4 bases from J, with 25 bases between. The CDR3 is CASIPFLAGSVSTEAFF. Here the CDR3 DNA reads TGTGCCAGTATACCCTTCCTAGCAGGGTCCGTTAGCACTGAAGCTTTCTTT.

DNA for the CDR3: TGTGCCAGCAGCAGGGGATTTGAGCCCCAGCATTTT. Protein sequence: CASSRGFEPQHF. The chain carries TRBV6-6 and TRBJ1-5; possible D gene TRBD1, 6 bases. The ends were cut back, 6 bases at V and 8 bases at J, with 11 bases in the middle. The CDR3 contains 12 residues. Germline-derived CDR1 and CDR2 are MNHNY and SVGAGI (reference sequence).

This rearrangement joins TRBV10-1 to TRBJ2-3; TRBD2 matches 8 bases. Trimming took 3 bases from V and 6 from J; bases not matched to a gene: 11. The CDR3 is 16 amino acids. CDR1 is WNHNN, CDR2 SYGVQD, per germline (reference sequence). Here the CDR3 DNA reads TGCGCCAGCAGTGATACGGGAGGGTCGAGGGCTGATACGCAGTATTTT. As protein: CASSDTGGSRADTQYF.

This clone was picked up a small number of times. The J gene is TRBJ2-7, the V gene TRBV4-3, with D unresolved. The ends were cut back, 2 bases at V and 4 bases at J, with 12 bases in the middle. The CDR3 sequence is 14 residues long. CDR1 and CDR2 from the germline V gene are LGHNA and YSLEER. CDR3 bases: TGCGCCAGCAGCCAATGGTTTTACGGATACGAGCAGTACTTC. Its translation: CASSQWFYGYEQYF.

The chain links TRBV2 to TRBJ2-5; no definite D call. Germline V gene data show CDR1 as SNHLY and CDR2 as FYNNEI. Trimming pared 7 bases from V and 5 bases from J, leaving 17 bases between. The length of the CDR3 is 14 residues. CDR3 nucleotide sequence: TGTGCCAGCACTTCGAGCCAGCATGAGGAGACCCAGTACTTC. Its protein product is CASTSSQHEETQYF.

V and J are TRBV11-2 and TRBJ1-3; D is undetermined. Germline CDR1 and CDR2: SGHAT and FQNNGV. The CDR3 loop spans 15 amino acids. V lost 5 bases and J 0 bases, leaving 11 bases between the germline ends. The CDR3 loop is CASSGEQSSGNTIYF. The CDR3 coding sequence is TGTGCCAGCAGCGGGGAACAAAGCTCTGGAAACACCATATATTTT. The whole variable domain, filled in from reference TRBV11-2 and TRBJ1-3, reads EAGVAQSPRYKIIEKRQSVAFWCNPISGHATLYWYQQILGQGPKLLIQFQNNGVVDDSQLPKDRFSAERLKGVDSTLKIQPAKLEDSAVYLCASSGEQSSGNTIYFGEGSWLTVV.

The chain joins TRBV11-2 to TRBJ1-2; D might be TRBD1 (5 bases). V lost 4 bases and J lost 4, with 13 bases in between. This CDR3 is 14 amino acids long. Germline loops: CDR1 SGHAT, CDR2 FQNNGV. CDR3 sequence (DNA): TGTGCCAGCAGCTCCTATACCGGGACCTATGGCTACACCTTC. Translated, it gives CASSSYTGTYGYTF.

V gene TRBV27 combines with J gene TRBJ2-3, with 7 bases that match TRBD1. This CDR3 is 17 amino acids long. J was trimmed by 1 base and V by 6 bases; bases with no gene match: 13. CDR1 MNHEY and CDR2 SMNVEV come from the germline V gene (reference sequence). The CDR3 loop is CASSRSYGTARTDTQYF. CDR3 sequence (DNA): TGTGCCAGCAGCAGAAGCTACGGGACAGCTCGCACAGATACGCAGTATTTT.

This chain links TRBV9 with TRBJ1-5, with TRBD1 matching 9 bases. This CDR3 spans 15 amino acids. V lost 4 bases to trimming and J lost 7 bases; unmatched junction nucleotides: 9. Germline-derived CDR1 and CDR2 are SGDLS and YYNGEE. CDR3 in DNA: TGTGCCAGCAGCCAGGGGACAGGGACGGGGCAGCCCCAGCATTTT. This codes for CASSQGTGTGQPQHF. Complete variable domain (other parts from reference TRBV9 and TRBJ1-5): DSGVTQTPKHLITATGQRVTLRCSPRSGDLSVYWYQQSLDQGLQFLIQYYNGEERAKGNILERFSAQQFPDLHSELNLSSLELGDSALYFCASSQGTGTGQPQHFGDGTRLSIL.

The gene calls are TRBV6-1 and TRBJ2-7; the D gene is possibly TRBD2 (6 bases). The CDR3 extends over 15 amino acids. Trimming cost V 3 bases and J 0 bases, with 12 bases left between them. The germline gives CDR1 MNHNS, CDR2 SASEGT. The CDR3 spells CASSEWGEDSYEQYF. Here the CDR3 DNA reads TGTGCCAGCAGTGAGTGGGGGGAGGACTCCTACGAGCAGTACTTC.

The V and J genes are TRBV14 and TRBJ1-4; TRBD1 aligns across 8 bases. The CDR3 sequence is 15 residues long. J was trimmed by 6 bases and V by 5 bases; bases with no gene match: 8. CDR1 and CDR2 from the germline V gene are SGHDN and FVKESK. The CDR3 loop reads CASSKRQGFYEKLFF. The DNA for the CDR3 is TGTGCCAGCAGCAAGAGACAGGGGTTTTATGAAAAACTGTTTTTT.

The chain couples TRBV10-2 to TRBJ2-7; D possibly matches TRBD1 or TRBD2 (5 bases each). The CDR3 length is 14 residues. Germline V gene data show CDR1 as WSHSY and CDR2 as SAAADI. V gave up 2 bases and J gave up 4 bases, with 12 bases separating them. The CDR3 bases are TGCGCCAGCAGTGAGGACTCATGGGGGTACGAGCAGTACTTC. Translating it yields CASSEDSWGYEQYF.

The table lists this clone with a few counts. This sequence joins TRBV19 and TRBJ1-1; D not resolved. V lost 3 bases and J 1 base, leaving 6 bases between the germline ends. The germline gives CDR1 LNHDA, CDR2 SQIVND (reference sequence). The CDR3 extends over 13 amino acids. The CDR3 sequence is CASSIWGNTEAFF. CDR3 nucleotides: TGTGCCAGTAGTATTTGGGGGAACACTGAAGCTTTCTTT. The complete variable domain, with remaining parts taken from reference TRBV19 and TRBJ1-1, reads DGGITQSPKYLFRKEGQNVTLSCEQNLNHDAMYWYRQDPGQGLRLIYYSQIVNDFQKGDIAEGYSVSREKKESFPLTVTSAQKNPTAFYLCASSIWGNTEAFFGQGTRLTVV.

For this clone: At one of its ends the junction is not consistent with the germline gene, which may arise from a read error. The chain combines TRBV29-1 with TRBJ2-2; TRBD1 aligns across 8 bases. Looked up from germline, CDR1 is SQVTM and CDR2 is ANQGSEA. The CDR3 is 14 residues long. This chain's CDR3 is CSVVWQGADGELLF. CDR3 in DNA: TGCAGCGTTGTGTGGCAGGGGGCGGACGGGGAGCTGCTTTTT.

This clone was observed a single time. This rearrangement joins TRBV7-9 to TRBJ2-7; 13 bases line up with TRBD2. Trimming cost V 2 bases and J 3 bases; bases outside gene matches: 10. In germline, CDR1 is SEHNR, CDR2 FQNEAQ (reference sequence). There are 18 residues in the CDR3. CDR3 amino acids: CASSLPLGTSGNNYEQYF. The CDR3 coding sequence is TGTGCCAGCAGCTTACCCCTTGGGACTAGCGGGAACAACTACGAGCAGTACTTC.

The chain has TRBV30 and TRBJ2-3; D ambiguous. Trimming stripped 1 base from V and 2 bases from J, with 10 bases between. Germline lookup yields CDR1 GTSNPN and CDR2 SVGIG (reference sequence). This CDR3 has 14 residues. Here the CDR3 reads CAWSELEATDTQYF. DNA of the CDR3: TGTGCCTGGAGTGAGCTAGAGGCCACAGATACGCAGTATTTT.

The chain combines TRBV6-6 with TRBJ2-7; TRBD2 matches 7 bases. Germline V gene lookup returns CDR1 MNHNY and CDR2 SVGAGI (reference sequence). CDR3 length: 14 amino acids. The trim removed 4 bases at V and 3 bases at J, leaving 6 bases unmatched. The CDR3 is CASSSLTSFYEQYF. CDR3 DNA: TGTGCCAGCAGTTCATTGACTAGCTTCTACGAGCAGTACTTC.